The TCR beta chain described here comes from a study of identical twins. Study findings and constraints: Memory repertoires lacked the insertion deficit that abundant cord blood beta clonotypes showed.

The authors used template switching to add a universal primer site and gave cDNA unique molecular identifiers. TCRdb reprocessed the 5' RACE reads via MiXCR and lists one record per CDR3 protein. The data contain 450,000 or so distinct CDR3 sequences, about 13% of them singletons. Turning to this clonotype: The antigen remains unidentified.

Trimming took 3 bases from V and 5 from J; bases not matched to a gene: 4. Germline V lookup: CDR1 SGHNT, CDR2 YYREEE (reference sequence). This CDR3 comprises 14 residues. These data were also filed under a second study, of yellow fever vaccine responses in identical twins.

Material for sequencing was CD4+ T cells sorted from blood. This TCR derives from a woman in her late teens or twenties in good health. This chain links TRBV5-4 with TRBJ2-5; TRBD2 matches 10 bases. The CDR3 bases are TGTGCCAGCAGCTCAGCGGGGGGGCGGGAGACCCAGTACTTC. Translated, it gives CASSSAGGRETQYF. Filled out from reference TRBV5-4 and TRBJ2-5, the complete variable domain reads ETGVTQSPTHLIKTRGQQVTLRCSSQSGHNTVSWYQQALGQGPQFIFQYYREEENGRGNFPPRFSGLQFPNYSSELNVNALELDDSALYLCASSSAGGRETQYFGPGTRLLVL.